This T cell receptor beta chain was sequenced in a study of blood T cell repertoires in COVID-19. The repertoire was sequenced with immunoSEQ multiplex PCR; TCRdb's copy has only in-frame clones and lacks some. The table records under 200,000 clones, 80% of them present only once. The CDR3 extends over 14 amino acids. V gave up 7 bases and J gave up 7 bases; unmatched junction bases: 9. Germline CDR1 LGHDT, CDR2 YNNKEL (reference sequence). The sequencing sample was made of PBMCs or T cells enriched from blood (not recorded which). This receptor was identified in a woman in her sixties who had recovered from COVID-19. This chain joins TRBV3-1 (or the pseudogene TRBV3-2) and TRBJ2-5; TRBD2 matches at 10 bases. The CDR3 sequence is CASTFQRGGGTQYF. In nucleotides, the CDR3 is TGTGCCAGCACCTTTCAGCGGGGGGGAGGGACCCAGTACTTC.